Here is one T cell receptor beta chain with its context. Its antigen remains unidentified. Trimming took off 5 bases at V and 4 bases at J, with 17 bases between the two ends. CDR1 is MNHNS, CDR2 SASEGT, per germline. The CDR3 loop spans 15 amino acids. PCR primers comprised 60 Vbeta and 13 Jbeta primers. Repertoires were generated with immunoSEQ multiplex PCR, while TCRdb's copy carries only in-frame clones and drops some. The sample has more than 100,000 clones; 65% to 80% are singletons. The entry originates in a study of cytomegalovirus exposure and HLA in healthy donors. Study results and caveats: CMV serostatus was the only recorded immune exposure for donors. DRB1 had the most TCR associations and HLA-C the fewest, a later analysis found, with rates varying by HLA locus.

This clonotype was sampled from a human donor in good health. The genes are TRBV6-1 and TRBJ2-5, with D hard to call. The source material was PBMCs. CDR3 in DNA: TGTGCCAGCAGTTCTCCCTCCGGGTCTTCAGAGACCCAGTACTTC. Its translation: CASSSPSGSSETQYF.